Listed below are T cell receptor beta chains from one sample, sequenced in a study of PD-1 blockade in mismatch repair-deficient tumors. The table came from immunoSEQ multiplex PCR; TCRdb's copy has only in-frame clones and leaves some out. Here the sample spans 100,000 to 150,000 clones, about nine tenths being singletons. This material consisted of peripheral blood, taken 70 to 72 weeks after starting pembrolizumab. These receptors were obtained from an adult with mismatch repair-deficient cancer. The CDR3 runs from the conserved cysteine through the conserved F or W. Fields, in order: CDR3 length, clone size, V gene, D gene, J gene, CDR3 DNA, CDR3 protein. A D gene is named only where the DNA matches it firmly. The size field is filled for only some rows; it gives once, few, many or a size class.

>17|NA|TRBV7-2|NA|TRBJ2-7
TGTGCCAGCAGCTTAGATGGGAGGACACCCCGGCACTACGAGCAGTACTTC
CASSLDGRTPRHYEQYF
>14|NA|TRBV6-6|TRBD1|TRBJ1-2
TGTGCCAGCAGTCTGCCGGGACAGGCTTATGGCTACACCTTC
CASSLPGQAYGYTF
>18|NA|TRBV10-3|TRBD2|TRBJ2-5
TGTGCCACCCTTGCCCGGGGGGGAGAGATAAAAGAAGGAGAGACCCAGTACTTC
CATLARGGEIKEGETQYF
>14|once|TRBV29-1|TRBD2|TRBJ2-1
TGCAGCGTTAGGATACTAGCGGGAGTAGGGGAGCAGTTCTTC
CSVRILAGVGEQFF
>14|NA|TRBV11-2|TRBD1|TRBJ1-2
TGTGCCAGCAGCCGACAGGGGGTCGTCTATGGCTACACCTTC
CASSRQGVVYGYTF
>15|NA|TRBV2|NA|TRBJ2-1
TGTGCCAGCAAGGAGTCCGGGACGCCCCGGAATGAGCAGTTCTTC
CASKESGTPRNEQFF
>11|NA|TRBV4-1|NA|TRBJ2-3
TGCGCCAGCAGCCTTTCCTATACGCAGTATTTT
CASSLSYTQYF
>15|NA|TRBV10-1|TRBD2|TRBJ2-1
TGCGCCAGCAGTGAGTCTCCTAGCGGGGGCACTGAGCAGTTCTTC
CASSESPSGGTEQFF
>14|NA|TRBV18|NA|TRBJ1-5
TGTGCCAGCTCACCCCTTCGTAGCAATCAGCCCCAGCATTTT
CASSPLRSNQPQHF
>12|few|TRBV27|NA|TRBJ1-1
TGTGCCAGCAGTTCGTCTAACACTGAAGCTTTCTTT
CASSSSNTEAFF
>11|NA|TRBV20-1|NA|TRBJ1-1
TGCAGTGCTAGAAGTGTATACGAAGCTTTCTTT
CSARSVYEAFF
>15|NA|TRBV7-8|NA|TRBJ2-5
TGTGCCAGCAGCTTAAATTCAGGGGTGGTTGAGACCCAGTACTTC
CASSLNSGVVETQYF
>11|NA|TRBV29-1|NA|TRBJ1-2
TGCAGCGCCGAGGAAACCTATGGCTACACCTTC
CSAEETYGYTF
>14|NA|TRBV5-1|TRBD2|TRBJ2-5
TGCGCCAGCAGCTTGGTGACTAGCGAGGAGACCCAGTACTTC
CASSLVTSEETQYF
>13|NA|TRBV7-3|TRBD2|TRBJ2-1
TGTGCCTGCTCCATTAGCGGGAGGAATGAGCAGTTCTTC
CACSISGRNEQFF
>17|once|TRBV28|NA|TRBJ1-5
TGTGCCAGCAGTTCGGGACACCCAAAAAAACCTAATCAGCCCCAGCATTTT
CASSSGHPKKPNQPQHF